The 31 T cell receptor beta chains presented below share a single source sample, sequenced in a study of shared clonotypes between healthy human individuals. Sequencing was performed with immunoSEQ multiplex PCR; in TCRdb, only in-frame clones are kept and a portion is missing. This table has about 2.1 million clones, just over 90% appearing once. CD45RO-negative, CCR7-positively selected cells formed the naive CD8 fraction, excluding terminally differentiated effector memory CD45RA+ cells. Sequenced material: naive CD8+ T cells from PBMCs. The source of these receptors is a man aged 18 to 30 in good health. Some clones in this sample may be carry-over from other donors' samples.

The J gene is TRBJ2-7, the V gene TRBV29-1, with TRBD1 identical over 7 bases. Germline-derived CDR1 and CDR2 are SQVTM and ANQGSEA. The length of the CDR3 is 15 residues. V shed 4 bases and J 0 bases; nucleotides not matched to a gene: 9. The CDR3 spells CSVGADRVGSYEQYF. Written as DNA, the CDR3 is TGCAGCGTTGGCGCCGACAGGGTCGGCTCCTACGAGCAGTACTTC.

The V gene is TRBV7-9, the J gene TRBJ1-2; tentative D call: TRBD1 (6 bases). V was shortened by 4 bases and J by 1 base, with 13 bases between the two germline ends. Germline V lookup: CDR1 SEHNR, CDR2 FQNEAQ (reference sequence). This CDR3 has 15 residues. CDR3 amino acids: CASSSDPGHNYGYTF. The CDR3 DNA is TGTGCCAGCAGCTCCGATCCGGGACATAACTATGGCTACACCTTC.

J is TRBJ1-1 and V is TRBV4-1, with 9 positions matching TRBD1. CDR3 length: 16 amino acids. Trimming removed 0 bases from V and 1 base from J; junction bases left unmatched: 3. Germline values: CDR1 MGHRA, CDR2 YSYEKL. For the CDR3, the DNA is TGCGCCAGCAGCCAAGATTGGACAGGGGAGAACACTGAAGCTTTCTTT. Translating gives CASSQDWTGENTEAFF.

The gene calls are TRBV7-7 and TRBJ2-5; D remains ambiguous. CDR1 and CDR2 from the germline V gene are SSHAT and FNYEAQ (reference sequence). The length of the CDR3 is 15 residues. V dropped 2 bases and J dropped 2 bases, with 12 bases sitting between them. The CDR3 here is CASSLHASAQETQYF. The CDR3 DNA sequence: TGTGCCAGCAGCTTACATGCGTCAGCACAAGAGACCCAGTACTTC.

The V and J genes are TRBV13 and TRBJ1-2; 9 bases are shared with TRBD1. The germline gives CDR1 PRHDT, CDR2 FYEKMQ (reference sequence). V lost 7 bases, J lost 1 base, and 7 bases stayed unmatched. The CDR3 is 15 amino acids. CDR3 sequence: CASIKGTGFNYGYTF. CDR3 bases: TGTGCCAGCATCAAAGGGACAGGGTTTAACTATGGCTACACCTTC.

This clone was found once. V gene TRBV15 combines with J gene TRBJ2-5; 9 positions agree with TRBD2. The V and J ends lost 4 bases and 3 bases, in that order; junction bases with no gene match: 15. Per germline, CDR1 LNHNV and CDR2 YYDKDF (reference sequence). CDR3 size: 18 residues. The CDR3 nucleotides are TGTGCCACCAGCATATTCCGGTGGGCTAGCGGGAACGAAGAGACCCAGTACTTC. Its translation is CATSIFRWASGNEETQYF.

This clone was counted a few times. This chain uses TRBV19 with TRBJ1-1; D not resolved. The germline V gene encodes CDR1 LNHDA and CDR2 SQIVND (reference sequence). The germline V and J ends were trimmed by 3 bases and 0 bases, with 5 bases remaining between them. This CDR3 region has 13 residues. The CDR3 sequence is CASSILLNTEAFF. CDR3 in DNA: TGTGCCAGTAGTATTCTTTTGAACACTGAAGCTTTCTTT.

The chain uses TRBV19 and TRBJ2-1; TRBD2 matches at 11 bases. Per germline, CDR1 LNHDA and CDR2 SQIVND (reference sequence). The ends lost 5 bases at V and 4 bases at J; junction bases unmatched: 7. There are 16 residues in the CDR3. CDR3 bases: TGTGCCAGTAGTCCAATAGCGGGAGGGCCTTACAATGAGCAGTTCTTC. Protein product: CASSPIAGGPYNEQFF.

The chain carries TRBV6-1 and TRBJ2-7, with 12 positions matching TRBD2. V lost 2 bases and J lost 3; bases outside the gene matches: 8. The CDR3 contains 17 residues. The germline gives CDR1 MNHNS, CDR2 SASEGT. The CDR3 protein is CASSEKGGLAGYYEQYF. The CDR3 DNA sequence: TGTGCCAGCAGTGAAAAAGGGGGACTAGCGGGCTACTACGAGCAGTACTTC.

This chain uses TRBV7-9 with TRBJ1-1; D uncertain. Germline V lookup: CDR1 SEHNR, CDR2 FQNEAQ (reference sequence). There are 15 residues in the CDR3. V lost 5 bases, J lost 4 bases, and 17 bases lay in between. Written as DNA, the CDR3 is TGTGCCAGCAGCCTTCCGACCCAAGTCGCCACTGAAGCTTTCTTT. As protein: CASSLPTQVATEAFF.

In regard to this clone: One base away lies a much larger clone, so this may be a sequencing read error. The sample contains more than one DNA sequence encoding this CDR3. The chain joins TRBV27 to TRBJ2-5; D is uncertain. Trimming shortened V by 3 bases and J by 5 bases, and 4 bases separated the two germline ends. Germline CDR1 is MNHEY and CDR2 is SMNVEV (reference sequence). CDR3 size: 11 residues. The CDR3: CASSLWETQYF. The CDR3 DNA follows: TGTGCCAGCAGTTTGTGGGAGACCCAGTACTTC.

The gene calls are TRBV6-5 and TRBJ1-1; weak D call: TRBD1 (6 bases). The CDR3 totals 15 residues. Germline lookup yields CDR1 MNHEY and CDR2 SVGAGI. V was clipped by 6 bases and J by 2 bases, with 16 bases between them. The CDR3 here is CASRQGWGLNTEAFF. The CDR3 DNA is TGTGCCAGCAGACAGGGTTGGGGCCTAAACACTGAAGCTTTCTTT.

The chain employs TRBV4-1 and TRBJ1-1, with 9 bases aligning to TRBD1. V lost 4 bases and J lost 4; bases outside the gene matches: 4. The CDR3 totals 14 residues. Germline V gives CDR1 MGHRA, CDR2 YSYEKL. The CDR3 DNA sequence: TGCGCCAGCAGCCGAACGGGACAGGGCACTGAAGCTTTCTTT. This encodes CASSRTGQGTEAFF.

V usage is TRBV25-1 and J usage is TRBJ2-7, with TRBD2 as a possible D gene (7 bases). V was clipped by 1 base and J by 5 bases, with 12 bases between them. Germline V gene data show CDR1 as MGHDK and CDR2 as SYGVNS. This CDR3 is 14 amino acids long. The DNA of the CDR3 is TGTGCCAGCAGTGAATGGGGGGCGGGGGACGAGCAGTACTTC. It is translated as CASSEWGAGDEQYF.

This chain links TRBV5-1 with TRBJ2-7; 13 nucleotides align to TRBD2. Germline V gene sequence: CDR1 SGHRS, CDR2 YFSETQ. V trimming: 1 base; J trimming: 4 bases; junction bases outside the gene matches: 2. The CDR3 is 15 amino acids. The CDR3 DNA reads as TGCGCCAGCAGCTTGCGACTAGCGGGAGGTTACGAGCAGTACTTC. The encoded protein is CASSLRLAGGYEQYF. The variable domain in full, completed from reference TRBV5-1 and TRBJ2-7, reads KAGVTQTPRYLIKTRGQQVTLSCSPISGHRSVSWYQQTPGQGLQFLFEYFSETQRNKGNFPGRFSGRQFSNSRSEMNVSTLELGDSALYLCASSLRLAGGYEQYFGPGTRLTVT.

The chain recombines TRBV27 with TRBJ1-1; 7 nucleotides match TRBD1. The V gene end was trimmed by 8 bases and the J gene end by 4 bases; junction bases not matched to a gene: 13. There are 15 residues in the CDR3. Looked up from germline, CDR1 is MNHEY and CDR2 is SMNVEV (reference sequence). CDR3 in amino acids: CASGAEGAYFTEAFF. For the CDR3, the DNA is TGTGCCAGCGGGGCCGAGGGGGCGTATTTCACTGAAGCTTTCTTT.

This chain links TRBV28 with TRBJ2-3; maybe TRBD2 (6 bases). Germline V CDR1 and CDR2: MDHEN, SYDVKM. This CDR3 has 15 residues. Between the trimmed V and J ends, which lost 2 bases and 3 bases, there was a span of 12 bases. The CDR3 sequence is CASSLDGGGTDTQYF. DNA of the CDR3: TGTGCCAGCAGTTTAGACGGGGGTGGGACAGATACGCAGTATTTT.

V is TRBV2 and J is TRBJ1-1; no reliable D call. CDR3 length: 14 residues. Per germline, CDR1 SNHLY and CDR2 FYNNEI. V was clipped by 2 bases and J by 5 bases, with 12 bases between them. The DNA for the CDR3 is TGTGCCAGCAGTGAATCTTACGGTGGGACTGAAGCTTTCTTT. Translated: CASSESYGGTEAFF.

This chain uses TRBV19 with TRBJ1-4; D remains unclear. V lost 1 base and J lost 0, with 12 bases in between. The length of the CDR3 is 17 residues. Germline CDR1 LNHDA, CDR2 SQIVND (reference sequence). The CDR3 sequence: CASSIGARASTNEKLFF. The CDR3 DNA is TGTGCCAGTAGTATAGGGGCCAGAGCTTCAACTAATGAAAAACTGTTTTTT.

This clone was found once. The V call is TRBV6-5, the J call TRBJ2-1, with D perhaps matching TRBD2 (5 bases). The CDR3 extends over 12 amino acids. The V end lost 1 base, the J end lost 10 bases, and 8 bases lay between the germline ends. CDR1 is MNHEY, CDR2 SVGAGI, per germline. DNA for the CDR3: TGTGCCAGCAGTTACTTGTCGGGGGAGCAGTTCTTC. Translated: CASSYLSGEQFF.

The rearrangement links TRBV4-1 to TRBJ1-1, with D tentatively TRBD1 (5 bases). CDR3 length: 16 residues. Trimming left V 4 bases short and J 4 bases short, with 19 bases between. Germline loops: CDR1 MGHRA, CDR2 YSYEKL. CDR3 in DNA: TGCGCCAGCAGCCTCTTGGGGGTGAGGGCGGGCACTGAAGCTTTCTTT. This encodes CASSLLGVRAGTEAFF.

This clone occurred once. DNA for the CDR3: TGTGCCAGCAGCTTAAGACTAGTGGGACTAGCTGTCCCTGAGCAGTACTTC. This codes for CASSLRLVGLAVPEQYF. J is TRBJ2-7 and V is TRBV7-8; 9 nucleotides line up with TRBD2. V shed 2 bases, J shed 7 bases, and the junction held 15 bases outside the gene matches. The CDR3 extends over 17 amino acids. Germline assignment: CDR1 SGHVS and CDR2 FQNEAQ.

The rearrangement joins TRBV7-2 to TRBJ2-3, with D perhaps matching TRBD1 (5 bases). V dropped 4 bases and J dropped 4 bases, with 12 bases sitting between them. The CDR3 is made up of 14 amino acids. Germline CDR1 SGHTA, CDR2 FQGNSA. This CDR3 reads CASSYPGYADTQYF. DNA of the CDR3: TGTGCCAGCAGCTACCCAGGGTACGCAGATACGCAGTATTTT.

V usage is TRBV7-9 and J usage is TRBJ2-3; 14 bases are a match to TRBD2. The trim removed 5 bases at V and 2 bases at J, leaving 6 bases unmatched. The CDR3 loop spans 17 amino acids. CDR1 and CDR2 from the germline V gene are SEHNR and FQNEAQ (reference sequence). CDR3 in amino acids: CASSPRTSGGITDTQYF. The CDR3 bases are TGTGCCAGCAGCCCCAGGACTAGCGGGGGGATCACAGATACGCAGTATTTT.

The rearrangement links TRBV6-6 to TRBJ2-7, with a tentative D call TRBD2 (5 bases). This CDR3 is 15 amino acids long. V was clipped by 8 bases and J by 3 bases, with 20 bases between them. Germline V lookup: CDR1 MNHNY, CDR2 SVGAGI (reference sequence). CDR3 bases: TGTGCCAGCGGCGAACCCCCAGCGGAGGACTACGAGCAGTACTTC. Translating it yields CASGEPPAEDYEQYF.

The chain recombines TRBV5-6 with TRBJ2-1, with TRBD2 identical over 7 bases. The germline CDR1 and CDR2 sequences are SGHDT and YYEEEE. V lost 5 bases and J lost 11; bases outside the gene matches: 16. CDR3 length: 15 residues. In DNA, the CDR3 is TGTGCCAGCAGGCGGATTCGGGAGGCCCCTGGAAAGCAGTTCTTC. Translated: CASRRIREAPGKQFF.

The chain recombines TRBV27 with TRBJ1-5; D not resolved. The germline CDR1 and CDR2 sequences are MNHEY and SMNVEV (reference sequence). V was shortened by 7 bases and J by 5 bases, with 15 bases between the two germline ends. The length of the CDR3 is 14 residues. The CDR3 region is CASTRLGGDQPQHF. The CDR3 nucleotides read TGTGCCAGCACCCGTTTGGGCGGGGATCAGCCCCAGCATTTT.

In DNA, the CDR3 is TGTGCCAGCAGCCCGAGCCGACTAGCGGGAGGGCCCTCGTATGAGCAGTTCTTC. Amino acid sequence: CASSPSRLAGGPSYEQFF. The chain combines TRBV9 with TRBJ2-1; TRBD2 matches 14 bases. Germline V gives CDR1 SGDLS, CDR2 YYNGEE. The CDR3 sequence is 18 residues long. With 4 bases clipped from V and 8 bases from J, the junction kept 14 bases outside the gene matches.

The V and J genes are TRBV7-9 and TRBJ2-6; D remains ambiguous. Germline V gene data show CDR1 as SEHNR and CDR2 as FQNEAQ (reference sequence). This CDR3 region has 12 residues. Trimming removed 7 bases from V and 7 bases from J, with 8 bases in between. CDR3 loop: CASTPYANVLTF. The CDR3 nucleotides read TGTGCCAGCACCCCCTATGCCAACGTCCTGACTTTC.

The chain links TRBV7-2 to TRBJ2-3; 8 bases align to TRBD2. The CDR3 sequence is 17 residues long. The V segment lost 0 bases and the J segment 6 bases; nucleotides outside the gene matches: 11. Per the germline V gene, CDR1 is SGHTA and CDR2 is FQGNSA. The CDR3, as DNA: TGTGCCAGCAGCTTAGCGTTTTCGGCGGGAGGTTGGGATACGCAGTATTTT. Encoded protein: CASSLAFSAGGWDTQYF.

The chain combines TRBV27 with TRBJ2-1, with 11 bases identical to TRBD2. V was clipped by 6 bases and J by 7 bases; unmatched bases: 14. Germline V gene data show CDR1 as MNHEY and CDR2 as SMNVEV (reference sequence). This CDR3 region has 17 residues. The CDR3 loop is CASSHGPGTSGVNEQFF. CDR3 bases: TGTGCCAGCAGCCACGGACCGGGGACTAGCGGCGTAAATGAGCAGTTCTTC.